A selection of T cell receptor beta chains follows, all from one sample in a study of T cell changes during pregnancy in multiple sclerosis. TCRdb's table, derived via immunoSEQ multiplex PCR, lists solely in-frame clones and lacks some. Of around 60,000 clones listed, about 90% are singletons. The sample in question was CD4+ T cells from peripheral blood mononuclear cells, obtained after pregnancy. All receptors come from a female donor in good health, enrolled as a control in a pregnancy study. Each CDR3 is given with its conserved first and last residue. Each record gives: J gene, D gene, V gene, clone size, CDR3 DNA, CDR3 protein. The D gene is left open where the match is weak. Expanded clones are given a class, and other clones once, few, many or no size at all.

>TRBJ1-4|.|TRBV27|.
TGTGCCAGCAGTTTATTTTCTTCAGGGTTTGCAACTAATGAAAAACTGTTTTTT
CASSLFSSGFATNEKLFF
>TRBJ1-1|.|TRBV4-3|.
TGCGCCAGCAGCCTAGCAGCTATGAACACTGAAGCTTTCTTT
CASSLAAMNTEAFF
>TRBJ1-2|.|TRBV9|.
TGTGCCAGCAGCGTAGGGTCAGGGTGGGGCTACACCTTC
CASSVGSGWGYTF
>TRBJ2-1|.|TRBV9|.
TGTGCCAGCAGCGTAGCTAGGGGAACTGAGCAGTTCTTC
CASSVARGTEQFF
>TRBJ2-5|TRBD1|TRBV18|.
TGTGCCAGCTCCCCCGGACAGGGGTCGAAGACCCAGTACTTC
CASSPGQGSKTQYF
>TRBJ2-6|.|TRBV30|once
TGTGCCTGGAGTTACCGGACAGAAGGGGCCAACGTCCTGACTTTC
CAWSYRTEGANVLTF
>TRBJ1-2|.|TRBV7-9|.
TGTGCCAGCAGCGACTTACGACGGTTAGACTACACCTTC
CASSDLRRLDYTF
>TRBJ2-4|.|TRBV15|once
TGTGCCACCAGCAGAGAGGGCAGGAGGGACAAAAACATTCAGTACTTC
CATSREGRRDKNIQYF
>TRBJ1-2|.|TRBV7-2|.
TGTGCCAGCAGCCAAGGGGTTACAGATTCCTATGGCTACACCTTC
CASSQGVTDSYGYTF
>TRBJ1-1|.|TRBV6-4|.
TGTGCCAGCAGGGCAGGGGCTTCGAACACTGAAGCTTTCTTT
CASRAGASNTEAFF
>TRBJ1-2|.|TRBV7-2|.
TGTGCCAGCAGCGAATCACGGGACTATGGCTACACCTTC
CASSESRDYGYTF
>TRBJ2-1|.|TRBV14|.
TGTGCCAGCAGCCCCAGGAGGGACAATGAGCAGTTCTTC
CASSPRRDNEQFF
>TRBJ1-3|TRBD1|TRBV12-5|.
TGTGCTAGTGGTTTGGTACTTAACAGGGGGACTGGAAACACCATATATTTT
CASGLVLNRGTGNTIYF
>TRBJ1-2|.|TRBV6-5|.
TGTGCCAGCAGTTACTCTCCGTACAGCTATGGCTACACCTTC
CASSYSPYSYGYTF
>TRBJ1-1|.|TRBV4-2|.
TGTGCCAGCAGCCAAGTTGCCGGTGTAGGGGTGAACACTGAAGCTTTCTTT
CASSQVAGVGVNTEAFF
>TRBJ1-3|.|TRBV4-2|.
TGTGCCAGCAGCCGGGAGTTCTCTGGAAACACCATATATTTT
CASSREFSGNTIYF
>TRBJ1-1|.|TRBV20-1|few
TGCAGTGCTAGTCTAAACACTGAAGCTTTCTTT
CSASLNTEAFF
>TRBJ2-3|TRBD2|TRBV4-2|.
TGTGCCAGCAGCCAAGGGGCTAGCGGGGGTACAGATACGCAGTATTTT
CASSQGASGGTDTQYF
>TRBJ2-7|TRBD1|TRBV7-9|.
TGTGCCAGCAGCCTATCAGGGGGCTACGAGCAGTACTTC
CASSLSGGYEQYF